Below are 20 T cell receptor beta chains sequenced from a single sample in a study of shared clonotypes between healthy human individuals. Profiled with immunoSEQ multiplex PCR; TCRdb holds only in-frame clones, not every one. The sample comprises some 500,000 clones, around 95% of which are singletons, and around 0.066% rests with the top ten. Sequencing was performed on naive CD4+ T cells sorted from blood. Subset denoted: CD45RA+ positively selected. The receptors were sampled from a woman aged 25 to 45 in good health.

This clone was found once. The chain employs TRBV14 and TRBJ1-2; D gene uncertain. CDR1 is SGHDN, CDR2 FVKESK, per germline. V shed 1 base and J shed 8 bases, with 8 bases lying between them. This CDR3 is 12 amino acids long. The CDR3 coding sequence is TGTGCCAGCAGCCAAGGGGCCGGGGGCTACACCTTC. Its protein is CASSQGAGGYTF.

V usage is TRBV7-7 and J usage is TRBJ2-1; D possibly uses TRBD1 or TRBD2 (6 bases each). This CDR3 region has 14 residues. Per germline, CDR1 SSHAT and CDR2 FNYEAQ (reference sequence). Trimming removed 2 bases from V and 6 bases from J, with 11 bases in between. CDR3 protein: CASSLTGGGNEQFF. CDR3 sequence (DNA): TGTGCCAGCAGCTTAACCGGGGGCGGCAATGAGCAGTTCTTC. The whole variable domain, filled in from reference TRBV7-7 and TRBJ2-1, reads GAGVSQSPRYKVTKRGQDVTLRCDPISSHATLYWYQQALGQGPEFLTYFNYEAQPDKSGLPSDRFSAERPEGSISTLTIQRTEQRDSAMYRCASSLTGGGNEQFFGPGTRLTVL.

The V call is TRBV28, the J call TRBJ1-3; tentatively, D is TRBD1 (6 bases). Germline V gene lookup returns CDR1 MDHEN and CDR2 SYDVKM. V was cut by 5 bases and J by 6 bases, with 20 bases left in between. The CDR3 contains 16 residues. CDR3 coding DNA: TGTGCCAGCAGTGCACCGGGACAAAAGCTGGAAAACACCATATATTTT. Translation gives CASSAPGQKLENTIYF.

The J gene is TRBJ2-5, the V gene TRBV9; perhaps TRBD2 as D (6 bases). With 0 bases removed from V and 4 bases from J, the gap between germline ends came to 7 bases. CDR3 length: 13 residues. Per germline, CDR1 SGDLS and CDR2 YYNGEE. This CDR3 reads CASSVDGRETQYF. Here the CDR3 DNA reads TGTGCCAGCAGCGTAGACGGGAGAGAGACCCAGTACTTC.

The rearrangement joins TRBV11-2 to TRBJ2-7, with 8 bases fitting TRBD2. The CDR3 contains 16 residues. From germline, CDR1 is SGHAT and CDR2 FQNNGV. With 0 bases clipped from V and 1 base from J, the junction kept 5 bases outside the gene matches. The CDR3 coding sequence is TGTGCCAGCAGCTTAGATACCGGGAGGGTGTCCTACGAGCAGTACTTC. It yields the protein CASSLDTGRVSYEQYF.

The chain has TRBV19 and TRBJ2-1; 12 nucleotides align to TRBD2. The CDR3 length is 17 residues. CDR1 is LNHDA and CDR2 is SQIVND in the germline V gene (reference sequence). J lost 0 bases, V lost 6 bases, and 6 bases had no gene match. The CDR3 nucleotides are TGTGCCAGTAGGGGGACTAGCGGGCCGAGCTCCTACAATGAGCAGTTCTTC. This translates into CASRGTSGPSSYNEQFF.

The chain joins TRBV29-1 to TRBJ2-1; the match to TRBD2 covers 8 bases. From germline, CDR1 is SQVTM and CDR2 ANQGSEA. With V trimmed by 1 base and J by 4 bases, 12 bases remained unmatched. This CDR3 region has 17 residues. CDR3 sequence (DNA): TGCAGCGTTGAAGGGGGCGTCGGGGGCGGGAGGTACAATGAGCAGTTCTTC. Its translation is CSVEGGVGGGRYNEQFF.

This clone showed up just once. The rearrangement joins TRBV9 to TRBJ2-7, with no clear D. V was clipped by 0 bases and J by 4 bases, with 11 bases between them. This CDR3 has 14 residues. CDR1 and CDR2 from the germline V gene are SGDLS and YYNGEE. CDR3 amino acids: CASSVGPEPYEQYF. CDR3 coding DNA: TGTGCCAGCAGCGTAGGCCCAGAACCGTACGAGCAGTACTTC.

The V gene is TRBV28, the J gene TRBJ2-7; 11 bases are shared with TRBD2. Germline lookup yields CDR1 MDHEN and CDR2 SYDVKM. The junction had 7 bases not matched to a gene; V was cut back by 5 bases and J by 4 bases. The CDR3 runs 15 residues. CDR3 sequence: CASSVIAGGRYEQYF. The CDR3 DNA reads as TGTGCCAGCAGTGTAATAGCGGGAGGGAGATACGAGCAGTACTTC.

This clone appeared once. The rearrangement joins TRBV27 to TRBJ1-6; no clear D. Per the germline V gene, CDR1 is MNHEY and CDR2 is SMNVEV (reference sequence). V was pared by 4 bases and J by 9 bases, with 16 bases between. This CDR3 region has 15 residues. In nucleotides, the CDR3 is TGTGCCAGCAGTTCCCAAGGGCTGCTGGGTTCACCCCTCCACTTT. Translation gives CASSSQGLLGSPLHF.

The gene calls are TRBV15 and TRBJ1-1; the D is unclear. V was shortened by 0 bases and J by 1 base, with 9 bases between the two germline ends. CDR3 length: 15 amino acids. The V gene's germline CDR1 is LNHNV and CDR2 YYDKDF (reference sequence). The DNA of the CDR3 is TGTGCCACCAGCAGAGATCGCCGGGAGAACACTGAAGCTTTCTTT. It yields the protein CATSRDRRENTEAFF.

As regards this clone: Within the sample, other DNA sequences also encode this same CDR3. The chain has TRBV5-4 and TRBJ1-3; the D is unclear. Germline CDR1 reads SGHNT; CDR2 reads YYREEE (reference sequence). Trimming pared 2 bases from V and 1 base from J, leaving 4 bases between. This CDR3 region has 13 residues. This CDR3 reads CASSFGSGNTIYF. CDR3 coding DNA: TGTGCCAGCAGCTTTGGGTCTGGAAACACCATATATTTT.

The chain couples TRBV28 to TRBJ1-1, with D hard to call. V was cut by 2 bases and J by 4 bases, with 11 bases left in between. The CDR3 contains 14 residues. The germline CDR1 and CDR2 sequences are MDHEN and SYDVKM. The CDR3 coding sequence is TGTGCCAGCAGTTTAGATCAGGTTACCACTGAAGCTTTCTTT. This gives the protein CASSLDQVTTEAFF.

The chain uses TRBV5-6 and TRBJ2-3; 9 bases line up with TRBD2. J was trimmed by 2 bases and V by 4 bases; bases with no gene match: 11. The CDR3 is made up of 17 amino acids. Germline lookup yields CDR1 SGHDT and CDR2 YYEEEE. Here the CDR3 reads CASSHPGTSKTTDTQYF. The CDR3 bases are TGTGCCAGCAGCCATCCCGGGACTAGCAAGACCACAGATACGCAGTATTTT.

The V gene is TRBV7-7, the J gene TRBJ2-5, with D perhaps being TRBD1 or TRBD2 (6 bases each). CDR1 is SSHAT and CDR2 is FNYEAQ in the germline V gene (reference sequence). CDR3 size: 15 residues. Trimming removed 1 base from V and 5 bases from J, with 14 bases in between. The CDR3 protein is CASSLGGAFRETQYF. Here the CDR3 DNA reads TGTGCCAGCAGCTTAGGGGGGGCCTTTCGGGAGACCCAGTACTTC.

J is TRBJ2-6 and V is TRBV2; no definite D call. Per the germline V gene, CDR1 is SNHLY and CDR2 is FYNNEI. The CDR3 runs 14 residues. V lost 5 bases to trimming and J lost 1 base, with 6 bases between them. CDR3 DNA sequence: TGTGCCAGCAGTTTTGATTCTGGGGCCAACGTCCTGACTTTC. The encoded protein is CASSFDSGANVLTF.

The chain uses TRBV30 and TRBJ2-1; D unresolved. V shed 5 bases and J shed 9 bases, with 14 bases lying between them. The CDR3 is 12 residues long. Germline V gives CDR1 GTSNPN, CDR2 SVGIG (reference sequence). CDR3 nucleotides: TGTGCCTGGGGTTTAGCAGTCGGTGAGCAGTTCTTC. Translating gives CAWGLAVGEQFF.

The rearrangement uses TRBV9 and TRBJ2-3, with a weak D call TRBD2 (5 bases). Trimming took 0 bases from V and 4 from J, leaving 6 bases between them. The CDR3 runs 13 residues. Germline CDR1 and CDR2: SGDLS and YYNGEE. CDR3 amino acids: CASSVAGADTQYF. DNA of the CDR3: TGTGCCAGCAGCGTAGCCGGGGCAGATACGCAGTATTTT.

In nucleotides, the CDR3 is TGTGCCAGTAGTGACCCACAGGACAACACCGGGGAGCTGTTTTTT. Translated: CASSDPQDNTGELFF. The chain combines TRBV19 with TRBJ2-2; D might be TRBD1 (5 bases). The CDR3 sequence is 15 residues long. Germline V gives CDR1 LNHDA, CDR2 SQIVND (reference sequence). Trimming removed 5 bases at V and 2 bases at J, with 12 bases between.

This chain uses TRBV13 with TRBJ2-3; no clear D gene. The CDR3 contains 12 residues. The germline V gene encodes CDR1 PRHDT and CDR2 FYEKMQ (reference sequence). V lost 4 bases and J 8 bases, leaving 10 bases between the germline ends. The CDR3 region is CASSSLWGTQYF. In DNA form, the CDR3 reads TGTGCCAGCAGCTCACTGTGGGGTACGCAGTATTTT. Complete variable domain (other parts from reference TRBV13 and TRBJ2-3): AAGVIQSPRHLIKEKRETATLKCYPIPRHDTVYWYQQGPGQDPQFLISFYEKMQSDKGSIPDRFSAQQFSDYHSELNMSSLELGDSALYFCASSSLWGTQYFGPGTRLTVL.